The entry below describes one T cell receptor (beta chain). These data originate in a study of blood T cell repertoires in COVID-19. Study as a whole: PBMCs, B-cell-depleted T cells, or T cells were the source of the cDNA or gDNA that made up the material.

How the authors handled the data: Estimates of nucleated cell counts were drawn from the amplification of reference gene primers. Using immunoSEQ multiplex PCR, the repertoire was profiled, and TCRdb retains in-frame clones only, with some absent. That table gives V, J and clone size, and the DNA gave D and trimming. Of around 160,000 clones in the sample, 65% to 90% were seen once. Germline V lookup: CDR1 MDHEN, CDR2 SYDVKM. This CDR3 spans 15 amino acids. The germline V and J ends were trimmed by 7 bases and 0 bases, with 13 bases remaining between them. The chain couples TRBV28 to TRBJ1-3; no clear D gene. This TCR came from a man in his sixties with acute or convalescent COVID-19. Sequencing input: peripheral blood. CDR3 DNA sequence: TGTGCCAGCACCGGTGGACTACTCTCTGGAAACACCATATATTTT. It codes for CASTGGLLSGNTIYF.